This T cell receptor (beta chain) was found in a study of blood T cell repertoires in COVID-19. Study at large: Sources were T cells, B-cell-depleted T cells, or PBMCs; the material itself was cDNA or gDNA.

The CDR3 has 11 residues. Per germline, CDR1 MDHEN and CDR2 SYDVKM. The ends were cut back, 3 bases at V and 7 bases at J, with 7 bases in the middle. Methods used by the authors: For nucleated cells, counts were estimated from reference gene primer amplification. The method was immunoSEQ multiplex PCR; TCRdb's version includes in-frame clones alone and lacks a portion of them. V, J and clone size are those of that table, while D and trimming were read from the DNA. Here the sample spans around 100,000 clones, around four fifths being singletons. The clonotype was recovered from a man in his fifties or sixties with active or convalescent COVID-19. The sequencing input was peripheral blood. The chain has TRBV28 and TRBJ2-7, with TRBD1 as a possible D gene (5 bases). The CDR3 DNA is TGTGCCAGCAGTTTCAGGGCGGAGCAGTACTTC. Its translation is CASSFRAEQYF.